What follows are 11 T cell receptor beta chains derived from one specimen sequenced in a study of T cells in tumors after PD-1 blockade. Assay used: immunoSEQ multiplex PCR; TCRdb lists only in-frame clones, some missing. Of nearly 25,000 clones listed, roughly four fifths are singletons. The material sequenced was PBMCs, taken after anti-PD-1 treatment. The receptor set was obtained from a human donor with basal cell carcinoma.

The chain uses TRBV14 and TRBJ2-7; D uncertain. The CDR3 has 15 amino acids. Trimming pared 4 bases from V and 0 bases from J, leaving 13 bases between. The germline CDR1 and CDR2 sequences are SGHDN and FVKESK. Here the CDR3 reads CASSLEATISYEQYF. As DNA, the CDR3 is TGTGCCAGCAGCCTTGAGGCAACTATCTCCTACGAGCAGTACTTC.

V and J are TRBV18 and TRBJ1-3, with D perhaps matching TRBD1 (5 bases). V dropped 3 bases and J dropped 4 bases, with 16 bases sitting between them. CDR3 length: 16 residues. Germline values: CDR1 KGHSH, CDR2 LQKENI. CDR3 sequence: CASSPLGEARGNTIYF. The CDR3 DNA follows: TGTGCCAGCTCACCTCTGGGGGAAGCTCGCGGAAACACCATATATTTT. The full variable domain, with the rest looked up from reference TRBV18 and TRBJ1-3, is NAGVMQNPRHLVRRRGQEARLRCSPMKGHSHVYWYRQLPEEGLKFMVYLQKENIIDESGMPKERFSAEFPKEGPSILRIQQVVRGDSAAYFCASSPLGEARGNTIYFGEGSWLTVV.

J is TRBJ1-6 and V is TRBV27; possible D gene TRBD1, 6 bases. Germline CDR1 MNHEY, CDR2 SMNVEV (reference sequence). The CDR3 length is 17 residues. Trimming cost V 5 bases and J 8 bases, with 22 bases left between them. The CDR3 DNA follows: TGTGCCAGCAGTCCGCTGGGGGGCCCTTCGACGTATTCACCCCTCCACTTT. Residues: CASSPLGGPSTYSPLHF.

The rearrangement links TRBV7-9 to TRBJ1-2, with a possible D match to TRBD1 (6 bases). The CDR3 has 12 amino acids. The germline V gene has CDR1 SEHNR and CDR2 FQNEAQ (reference sequence). V was shortened by 7 bases and J by 4 bases, with 10 bases between the two germline ends. The CDR3 is CASTGDPYGYTF. The CDR3 nucleotides are TGTGCCAGCACAGGGGACCCCTATGGCTACACCTTC. Full variable domain (missing parts from reference TRBV7-9 and TRBJ1-2): DTGVSQNPRHKITKRGQNVTFRCDPISEHNRLYWYRQTLGQGPEFLTYFQNEAQLEKSRLLSDRFSAERPKGSFSTLEIQRTEQGDSAMYLCASTGDPYGYTFGSGTRLTVV.

The chain has TRBV20-1 and TRBJ2-5, with D possibly being TRBD1 (6 bases). CDR1 is DFQATT and CDR2 is SNEGSKA in the germline V gene (reference sequence). Trimming stripped 6 bases from V and 4 bases from J, with 9 bases between. The CDR3 sequence is 11 residues long. The CDR3 sequence is CSAQGLETQYF. As DNA, the CDR3 is TGCAGTGCCCAGGGGCTAGAGACCCAGTACTTC.

The chain combines TRBV5-1 with TRBJ2-1, with D perhaps matching TRBD1 (5 bases). Germline V gene lookup returns CDR1 SGHRS and CDR2 YFSETQ. The CDR3 is 14 residues long. Trimming cost V 2 bases and J 8 bases, with 14 bases left between them. DNA for the CDR3: TGCGCCAGCAGCTTTGGCGGCCAGGGCGATGAGCAGTTCTTC. This codes for CASSFGGQGDEQFF.

The chain joins TRBV13 to TRBJ2-7; no clear D. CDR1 and CDR2 (germline): PRHDT, FYEKMQ (reference sequence). The CDR3 contains 14 residues. V lost 5 bases to trimming and J lost 1 base, with 12 bases between them. The CDR3 DNA follows: TGTGCCAGCAGCCCGAGGCTCAATTCCTACGAGCAGTACTTC. Its protein is CASSPRLNSYEQYF.

The chain recombines TRBV11-3 with TRBJ1-1; D is uncertain. The CDR3 loop spans 11 amino acids. Germline V gene sequence: CDR1 SGHNT, CDR2 YENEEA. Trimming cost V 8 bases and J 7 bases, with 11 bases left between them. CDR3 residues: CASGYTGEAFF. The CDR3 region has the DNA TGTGCCAGCGGCTATACCGGTGAAGCTTTCTTT.

In its sample, this clone was seen a few times. The chain couples TRBV10-3 to TRBJ1-1, with 8 bases aligning to TRBD1. Germline trimming cut 11 bases from V and 0 bases from J; bases unmatched to any gene: 2. CDR3 length: 12 residues. Germline V gene sequence: CDR1 ENHRY, CDR2 SYGVKD. The chain's CDR3 is CASQGVNTEAFF. CDR3 sequence (DNA): TGTGCCTCACAGGGGGTGAACACTGAAGCTTTCTTT.

This chain links TRBV29-1 with TRBJ2-6; D gene unclear. Trimming removed 7 bases from V and 0 bases from J, with 16 bases in between. Germline-derived CDR1 and CDR2 are SQVTM and ANQGSEA. CDR3 size: 16 residues. CDR3 amino acids: CSALLRPYSGANVLTF. CDR3 sequence (DNA): TGCAGCGCCCTATTAAGGCCGTACTCTGGGGCCAACGTCCTGACTTTC.

This sequence joins TRBV7-6 and TRBJ2-3; 7 bases align to TRBD2. The germline gives CDR1 SGHVS, CDR2 FNYEAQ. CDR3 length: 13 amino acids. V trimming: 2 bases; J trimming: 5 bases; junction bases outside the gene matches: 1. CDR3 region: CASSLWEGDTQYF. The CDR3, as DNA: TGTGCCAGCAGCTTATGGGAGGGAGATACGCAGTATTTT.